The 8 T cell receptor beta chains presented below share a single source sample, sequenced in a study of Ad26.COV2.S vaccination and SARS-CoV-2 variants (dated by TCRdb to the early 2020s). The library was made by the immunoSEQ multiplex PCR assay. The table comes from immuneACCESS by way of TCRdb, which keeps in-frame sequences with V and J called. Part of the clones is missing from these tables; in studies checked, under half for an unresolved V gene and the rest for unknown reasons. This sample is represented by about 350,000 clones; roughly nine tenths of them were singletons. The ten largest clones represent 3% to 5% of the sample. The time point label, read with the paper, signifies: individuals recovered from natural SARS-CoV-2 infection. Here the sequenced sample was peripheral blood, taken after recovery from COVID-19. The receptor source for this set is a human donor who had recovered from COVID-19.

The V and J genes are TRBV5-6 and TRBJ1-5; D is ambiguous. The V gene's germline CDR1 is SGHDT and CDR2 YYEEEE. The V and J ends lost 1 base and 0 bases respectively, with 14 bases between them. The CDR3 extends over 17 amino acids. The CDR3 bases are TGTGCCAGCAGCTTGTTTGAGTGGAGGCATAGCAATCAGCCCCAGCATTTT. Translated, it gives CASSLFEWRHSNQPQHF.

CDR3 amino acids: CASSLPGAGGPTDTQYF. The CDR3 DNA is TGTGCCAGCAGCCTCCCTGGTGCGGGGGGGCCAACAGATACGCAGTATTTT. The rearrangement links TRBV5-6 to TRBJ2-3; TRBD2 agrees at 9 bases. V was clipped by 4 bases and J by 3 bases; unmatched bases: 12. Germline V gene sequence: CDR1 SGHDT, CDR2 YYEEEE. The CDR3 runs to 17 residues.

The gene calls are TRBV12-5 and TRBJ1-1, with 7 nucleotides matching TRBD1. This CDR3 comprises 16 residues. The germline V gene encodes CDR1 LGHNT and CDR2 FRNRAP. The junction had 9 bases not matched to a gene; V was cut back by 1 base and J by 4 bases. DNA for the CDR3: TGTGCTAGTGGTTTGGGTGGACAGGCTCTGACCACTGAAGCTTTCTTT. This encodes CASGLGGQALTTEAFF.

This clone was detected once. The chain carries TRBV2 and TRBJ1-4, with TRBD1 as a possible D gene (6 bases). V gave up 5 bases and J gave up 0 bases, with 10 bases separating them. This CDR3 is built from 15 residues. Germline loops: CDR1 SNHLY, CDR2 FYNNEI. The CDR3 loop is CASSQTGATNEKLFF. CDR3 DNA sequence: TGTGCCAGCAGTCAGACAGGTGCAACTAATGAAAAACTGTTTTTT. Full variable domain (rest looked up from reference TRBV2 and TRBJ1-4): EPEVTQTPSHQVTQMGQEVILRCVPISNHLYFYWYRQILGQKVEFLVSFYNNEISEKSEIFDDQFSVERPDGSNFTLKIRSTKLEDSAMYFCASSQTGATNEKLFFGSGTQLSVL.

The chain couples TRBV28 to TRBJ1-2; no clear D. With 5 bases removed from V and 8 bases from J, the gap between germline ends came to 18 bases. There are 14 residues in the CDR3. The germline gives CDR1 MDHEN, CDR2 SYDVKM. The CDR3 sequence: CASSPGGVLLGYTF. The CDR3 DNA reads as TGTGCCAGCAGTCCTGGCGGGGTCCTCTTGGGCTACACCTTC.

A word on this clone: The identical CDR3 is also encoded by other nucleotide sequences in the sample. The rearrangement joins TRBV11-2 to TRBJ2-1; D might be TRBD2 (6 bases). V lost 2 bases to trimming and J lost 10 bases, with 6 bases between them. Germline loops: CDR1 SGHAT, CDR2 FQNNGV. The CDR3 loop spans 11 amino acids. The CDR3 nucleotides read TGTGCCAGCAGCTTAAGCGGGGAGCAGTTCTTC. It encodes CASSLSGEQFF.

The rearrangement joins TRBV6-4 to TRBJ1-5, with D tentatively TRBD1 (6 bases). The germline V gene encodes CDR1 MRHNA and CDR2 SNTAGT. The CDR3 totals 15 residues. Trimming removed 4 bases at V and 7 bases at J, with 17 bases between. CDR3 coding DNA: TGTGCCAGCAGTGGCGGACAGATACCATGGCAGCCCCAGCATTTT. It translates to CASSGGQIPWQPQHF.

V gene TRBV25-1 combines with J gene TRBJ1-4, with D unresolved. The CDR3 spans 15 residues. Germline CDR1 MGHDK, CDR2 SYGVNS. V was pared by 1 base and J by 4 bases, with 10 bases between. In DNA, the CDR3 is TGTGCCAGCAGTGAATCAAACAGTTTTAATGAAAAACTGTTTTTT. Translating it yields CASSESNSFNEKLFF.